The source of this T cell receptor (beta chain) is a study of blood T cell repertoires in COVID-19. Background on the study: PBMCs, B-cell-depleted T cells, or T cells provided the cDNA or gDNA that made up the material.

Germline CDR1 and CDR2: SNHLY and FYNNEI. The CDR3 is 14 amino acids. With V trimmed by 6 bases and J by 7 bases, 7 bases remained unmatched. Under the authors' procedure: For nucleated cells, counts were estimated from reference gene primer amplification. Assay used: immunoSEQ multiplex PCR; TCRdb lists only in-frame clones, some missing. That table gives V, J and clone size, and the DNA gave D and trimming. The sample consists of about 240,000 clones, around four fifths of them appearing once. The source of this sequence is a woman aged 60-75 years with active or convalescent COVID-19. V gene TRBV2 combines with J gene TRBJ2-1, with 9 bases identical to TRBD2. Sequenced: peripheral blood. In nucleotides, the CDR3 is TGTGCCAGCAGCAGGGGGACTAGCAAGAATGAGCAGTTCTTC. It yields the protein CASSRGTSKNEQFF.